One T cell receptor (beta chain) is described in this entry. Its antigen has not been determined. Per-base quality was not reported, and no clone a single base away is much larger than it. Taken from the germline V gene, the CDR1 and CDR2 loops are SGHVS and FQNEAQ. Measured from the cysteine to the phenylalanine, the CDR3 is 14 residues long. CDR3 DNA only is kept here, 42 bases in frame from base 1. The V end gives up 4 bases and the J end 2 bases, leaving 4 bases in the junction not matched to a gene. The data originate from a study of T cell changes during pregnancy in multiple sclerosis (dated 2019 in TCRdb). In terms of the full investigation: Changes in the T cell repertoire over the course of pregnancy were examined in this study in women with multiple sclerosis.

Library creation used the immunoSEQ multiplex PCR assay. Imported from immuneACCESS, the table was reduced by TCRdb to in-frame sequences with V and J called. These copies leave out some clones; in studies compared against another copy, an unresolved V gene accounts for under half, and the cause of the remainder is not known. The sample includes 35,000 to 45,000 clones, with roughly nine tenths observed a single time. Of the sample, about 4.5% is held by the ten largest clones. The TCR sequence derives from a female donor in good health, enrolled as a control in a pregnancy study. The sample consisted of peripheral blood, taken in the second trimester of pregnancy. The V gene is TRBV7-8 and the J gene is TRBJ1-1; 7 of the junction bases match TRBD1. The nucleotide sequence reads as follows: TGTGCCAGCAGCTCGGGACAGCAAAACACTGAAGCTTTCTTT. Its coded protein is CASSSGQQNTEAFF.